This T cell receptor beta chain was found in a study of blood T cell repertoires in COVID-19 (dated by TCRdb to 2020 to 2021). In the study overall: The collaborator samples originated in the United States, Italy and Spain and spanned the acute and convalescent phases of COVID-19. The prospective study material was composed of cDNA or gDNA derived from T cells, B-cell-depleted T cells, or PBMCs. The dataset comprised deeply sampled blood TCRbeta repertoires from subjects exposed to, actively infected with, or recovered from COVID-19. The repertoires were released in a freely available public database intended as a resource for research on the immune response to SARS-CoV-2. The samples were drawn from the first 160 participants of the ongoing ImmuneRACE study and from under 1,500 subjects provided by 6 global collaborators. A de-identified subject ID, COVID-19 status, age in years and sex were almost always included in the sample metadata. Where available, HLA class I and class II types were taken from metadata supplied by the sample provider and were not determined by assay-based typing.

Broad study findings and their caveats: Clinical and demographic metadata were provided uncurated, with the amount varying by source and participant.

From the germline V gene, CDR1 is MGHRA and CDR2 is YSYEKL. Reading from cysteine to phenylalanine, the CDR3 counts 15 amino acids. Of all the DNA, just the CDR3 is kept, 45 bases in frame from base 1. Trimming removed 1 base from V and 0 bases from J, leaving 10 bases between the germline ends. Of note for this clone: What this receptor recognizes is not known. Base qualities are not at hand, and no much larger clone is one base apart.

The immunoSEQ Assay, a bias-controlled multiplex PCR, was used to amplify TCRbeta CDR3 regions from genomic DNA. From the authors' description of their analysis: The number of nucleated cells in each sample was estimated from the amplification of reference gene primers within the assay. To quantify the absolute abundance of each unique TCRbeta CDR3 rearrangement, sequence reads were collapsed and filtered. Productive Simpson clonality was computed per sample as the square root of Simpson's diversity index over productive rearrangements. The clones in this table, taken by TCRdb from immuneACCESS, are in-frame only. Not every clone is retained; where verified, under half of the shortfall comes from an unresolved V gene, and the cause of the rest is unknown. The V and J calls and the clone size are those of that table, but D and trimming were determined from the DNA. Present in this sample are roughly 120,000 clones, about nine tenths of which were seen just once. Jointly, the top ten make up less than 2% of the sample.

Collaborating institutions collected whole blood in K2EDTA tubes following their own protocols. For TCRbeta analysis, collaborator samples were shipped as frozen whole blood, as isolated PBMCs, or as DNA extracted from either sample type. The V gene is TRBV4-1 and the J gene is TRBJ2-7; a tentative D match to TRBD2 spans 5 bases. This sequence originates from a human donor with active COVID-19. The donor label of this sample is uncertain. Sequenced: peripheral blood. The CDR3 reads as follows: CASSQGRTHSYEQYF. In nucleotides, the sequence is TGCGCCAGCAGCCAAGGACGGACTCACTCCTACGAGCAGTACTTC.